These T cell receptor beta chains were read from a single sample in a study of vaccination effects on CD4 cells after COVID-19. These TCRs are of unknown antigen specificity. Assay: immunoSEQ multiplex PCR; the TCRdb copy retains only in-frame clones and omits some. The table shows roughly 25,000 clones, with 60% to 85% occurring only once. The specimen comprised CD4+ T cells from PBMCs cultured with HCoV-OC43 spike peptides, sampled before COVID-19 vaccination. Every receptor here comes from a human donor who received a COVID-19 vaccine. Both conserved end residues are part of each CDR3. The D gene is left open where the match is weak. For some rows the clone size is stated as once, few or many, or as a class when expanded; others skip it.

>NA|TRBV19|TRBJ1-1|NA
CASSSEGGVSTEAFF
TGTGCCAGTAGTTCCGAGGGGGGTGTCAGCACTGAAGCTTTCTTT
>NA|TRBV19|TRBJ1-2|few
CASSIANGINYGYTF
TGTGCCAGTAGTATAGCTAACGGAATTAACTATGGCTACACCTTC
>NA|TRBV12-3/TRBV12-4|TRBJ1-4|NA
CASSRNEKLFF
TGTGCCAGCAGTCGTAATGAAAAACTGTTTTTT
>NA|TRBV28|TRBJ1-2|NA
CASSSPYGDFSNYGYTF
TGTGCCAGCAGTTCCCCCTACGGGGACTTTAGTAACTATGGCTACACCTTC
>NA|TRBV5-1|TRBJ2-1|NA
CASSATRVEQFF
TGCGCCAGCAGCGCAACAAGGGTGGAGCAGTTCTTC
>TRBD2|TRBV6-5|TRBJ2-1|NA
CASSYGLAREQFF
TGTGCCAGCAGTTACGGACTAGCGCGTGAGCAGTTCTTC
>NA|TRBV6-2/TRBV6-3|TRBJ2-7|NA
CASSQNYEQYF
TGTGCCAGCAGTCAAAACTACGAGCAGTACTTC
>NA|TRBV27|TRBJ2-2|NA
CASSAKAGYTGELFF
TGTGCCAGCAGTGCAAAGGCAGGTTACACCGGGGAGCTGTTTTTT
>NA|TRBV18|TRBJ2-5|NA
CASSPLVAETQYF
TGTGCCAGCTCACCCTTGGTCGCGGAGACCCAGTACTTC
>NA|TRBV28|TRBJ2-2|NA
CASSRLGTSNTGELFF
TGTGCCAGCAGCCGCCTAGGCACCTCGAACACCGGGGAGCTGTTTTTT
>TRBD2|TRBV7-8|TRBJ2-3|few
CASSFPGLAGVDTQYF
TGTGCCAGCAGCTTCCCTGGGCTAGCGGGAGTAGATACGCAGTATTTT
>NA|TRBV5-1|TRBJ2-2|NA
CASSLQGGYTGELFF
TGCGCCAGCAGCTTGCAGGGGGGATACACCGGGGAGCTGTTTTTT
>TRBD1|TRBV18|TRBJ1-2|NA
CASATGDYGYTF
TGTGCCAGCGCGACAGGGGACTATGGCTACACCTTC
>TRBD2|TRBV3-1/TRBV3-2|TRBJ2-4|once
CASSATSAYLAKNIQYF
TGTGCCAGCAGCGCGACTAGCGCATATCTAGCCAAAAACATTCAGTACTTC
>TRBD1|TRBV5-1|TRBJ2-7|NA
CASRLGTGSNEQYF
TGCGCCAGCAGACTCGGGACAGGGTCTAACGAGCAGTACTTC
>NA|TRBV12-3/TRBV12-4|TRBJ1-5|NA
CASSFAENQPQHF
TGTGCCAGCAGTTTTGCCGAAAATCAGCCCCAGCATTTT
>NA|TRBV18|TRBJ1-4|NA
CASSQTQGPRATNEKLFF
TGTGCCAGCTCACAAACACAGGGCCCGCGGGCAACTAATGAAAAACTGTTTTTT
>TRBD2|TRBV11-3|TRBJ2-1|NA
CASSPGTSGDNEQFF
TGTGCCAGCAGCCCGGGGACTAGCGGGGACAATGAGCAGTTCTTC
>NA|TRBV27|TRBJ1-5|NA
CAPDPANQPQHF
TGTGCCCCAGACCCGGCCAATCAGCCCCAGCATTTT
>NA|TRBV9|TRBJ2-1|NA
CASSVEPTAGQFF
TGTGCCAGCAGCGTAGAACCCACGGCGGGGCAGTTCTTC
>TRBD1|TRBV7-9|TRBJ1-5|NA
CASSPGQGSNQPQHF
TGTGCCAGCAGCCCGGGACAGGGTAGCAATCAGCCCCAGCATTTT
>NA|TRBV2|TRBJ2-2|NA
CASSGRGRNTGELFF
TGTGCCAGCAGTGGACGCGGACGGAACACCGGGGAGCTGTTTTTT
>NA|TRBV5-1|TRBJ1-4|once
CASGPRPDEKLFF
TGCGCCAGCGGACCACGTCCCGACGAAAAACTGTTTTTT
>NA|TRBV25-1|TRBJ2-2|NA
CASMTTEGTGELFF
TGTGCCAGCATGACGACGGAGGGCACCGGGGAGCTGTTTTTT
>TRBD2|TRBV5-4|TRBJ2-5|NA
CASSLGGTSAQETQYF
TGTGCCAGCAGCTTGGGGGGGACTAGCGCACAAGAGACCCAGTACTTC
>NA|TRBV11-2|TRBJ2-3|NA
CASSPRVWDTQYF
TGTGCCAGCAGCCCCCGGGTCTGGGATACGCAGTATTTT
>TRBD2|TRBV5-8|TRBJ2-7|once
CASSSGLARGYEQYF
TGTGCCAGCAGCTCGGGACTAGCTAGAGGATACGAGCAGTACTTC